The text below deals with one TCR beta chain. Antigen unknown. This specimen belongs to a study of CD4 T cells in relation to SARS-CoV-2 and coronaviruses. Study in general: After 10 days of antigen culture, PBMC TCR beta CDR3s were sequenced. Controls used an HIV-1 Nef peptide pool or no peptide. The restricting HLA molecule for shared crossreactive spike epitopes was mapped.

The unexposed donors gave CD4+ T cells in about 2010-2018, prior to COVID-19. The cells were cultured for under 13 days before CD4+ T cells were isolated. As cell numbers allowed, unexposed-donor CD4+ T cells faced SARS-CoV-2 S/N and four cold-coronavirus spikes. TCRdb's table, derived via immunoSEQ multiplex PCR, lists solely in-frame clones and lacks some. The sample records some 19,000 clones, around 72% being singletons. The V and J ends lost 5 bases and 5 bases, in that order; junction bases with no gene match: 3. CDR3 length: 14 residues. The germline gives CDR1 MNHEY, CDR2 SMNVEV (reference sequence).

This rearrangement joins TRBV27 to TRBJ1-6; 7 nucleotides align to TRBD1. The sequencing sample was made of CD4+ T cells from PBMCs, cultured in vitro. The source is a human donor in good health. The CDR3 DNA is TGTGCCAGCAGTCAGGGACAGAATAATTCACCCCTCCACTTT. Its protein product is CASSQGQNNSPLHF.